A single TCR beta chain is shown here with its context. Participants, about 18 to 90 years old, spanned 25 or so US areas. Participants had their cohort set by participant-reported clinical history. Before being deemed recovered, Cohort 3 donors had two negative PCRs, clearance, or symptom resolution. The assay was immunoSEQ multiplex PCR, and TCRdb's table has in-frame clones only and misses some. Of some 200,000 clones in the sample, roughly 87% were seen once. The entry originates in a study of blood T cell repertoires in COVID-19. Study-level information: In each case, the material was cDNA or gDNA derived from T cells, B-cell-depleted T cells, or PBMCs.

CDR3 size: 15 residues. Germline V lookup: CDR1 MNHEY, CDR2 SMNVEV (reference sequence). V trimming: 6 bases; J trimming: 4 bases; junction bases outside the gene matches: 9. Sequenced: PBMCs or T cells enriched from blood (not recorded which). This sequence originates from a woman aged 25 to 39 who had recovered from COVID-19. V is TRBV27 and J is TRBJ1-2; 9 nucleotides match TRBD1. For the CDR3, the DNA is TGTGCCAGCAGCCGTAAGACAGGGGGTCCCTATGGCTACACCTTC. It encodes CASSRKTGGPYGYTF.